The sequence of this T cell receptor (beta chain) was determined in a study of CD8+ T cells in alopecia areata. From germline, CDR1 is LGHNA and CDR2 YSLEER. This CDR3 has 15 residues. V lost 2 bases, J lost 7 bases, and 7 bases stayed unmatched. As the sequencing template, cDNA was produced by extracting RNA and reverse transcribing it. Method: immunoSEQ multiplex PCR; TCRdb's copy keeps in-frame clones and lacks some. In the table there are almost 250,000 clones, 65% to 70% of which are singletons. The input for sequencing was CD4+ T cells sorted from blood, taken at week 0. The chain links TRBV4-3 to TRBJ1-4; 7 nucleotides agree with TRBD1. This clonotype was obtained from a human donor with alopecia areata. The CDR3 loop reads CASSQRQGAAEKLFF. CDR3 coding DNA: TGCGCCAGCAGCCAAAGACAGGGAGCTGCTGAAAAACTGTTTTTT.